This entry concerns a single T cell receptor beta chain. Its antigen has not been determined. No much larger clonotype is one base removed from it; base qualities were not supplied. The record originates from a study of blood T cell repertoires in COVID-19 (dated by TCRdb to the early 2020s). Some background on the complete study: Samples from collaborators originated in the United States, Italy and Spain and spanned both the acute and convalescent phases of COVID-19. The material from the prospective study consisted of cDNA or gDNA derived from T cells, B-cell-depleted T cells, or PBMCs. Subjects who had been exposed to COVID-19, were actively infected with it, or had recovered from it provided the deeply sampled blood TCRbeta repertoires that made up the dataset. A freely available public database, intended as a resource for researchers studying the immune response to SARS-CoV-2, is where the repertoires were released. Samples came from the ongoing ImmuneRACE study (first 160 participants) plus 1,254 subjects from 6 global collaborators. A de-identified subject ID, COVID-19 status, age in years and sex were almost always included in the sample metadata. Where available, HLA class I and class II types were taken from metadata supplied by the sample provider and were not determined by assay-based typing. What the work shows at the level of the full study, not this receptor alone: The quantity of clinical and demographic metadata differed by source and by participant and was supplied without curation.

The CDR3 goes from the cysteine to the phenylalanine over 12 residues. Kept here is only the CDR3 DNA, which spans 36 bases and is read in frame from base 1. Between the V and J ends, shortened by 9 bases and 3 bases respectively, the junction contains 7 bases. For CDR1 and CDR2, the germline V gene lists KGHDR and SFDVKD. Collaborating institutions collected whole blood in K2EDTA tubes following their own protocols. Collaborator samples were shipped for TCRbeta analysis as frozen whole blood, isolated PBMCs, or DNA extracted from either sample type. TCRbeta CDR3 regions were amplified from genomic DNA by means of the immunoSEQ Assay, a bias-controlled multiplex PCR. Per the authors' processing: The number of nucleated cells in each sample was estimated by amplification of reference gene primers within the assay. Sequence reads were collapsed and filtered to measure the absolute abundance of every unique TCRbeta CDR3 rearrangement. For each sample, productive Simpson clonality was calculated as the square root of Simpson's diversity index over productive rearrangements. Held by TCRdb, this immuneACCESS table contains in-frame sequences only and omits some clones. Under half of the omission traces to an unresolved V gene where checked; the cause of the rest is unknown. V and J calls and clone size are those listed in that table; D and trimming were worked out from the DNA. Recorded for this sample are fewer than 200,000 clones; roughly 73% of them occurred a single time. The ten most abundant clones make up around 2.8% of the sample.

The sequence derives from a man in his 70s with acute or convalescent COVID-19. This receptor chain uses TRBV24-1 and TRBJ1-4; the D gene is perhaps TRBD1, from 6 matching bases. The specimen sequenced was peripheral blood. The DNA sequence is TGTGCCACCGGGACACCTAATGAAAAACTGTTTTTT. This is translated as CATGTPNEKLFF.